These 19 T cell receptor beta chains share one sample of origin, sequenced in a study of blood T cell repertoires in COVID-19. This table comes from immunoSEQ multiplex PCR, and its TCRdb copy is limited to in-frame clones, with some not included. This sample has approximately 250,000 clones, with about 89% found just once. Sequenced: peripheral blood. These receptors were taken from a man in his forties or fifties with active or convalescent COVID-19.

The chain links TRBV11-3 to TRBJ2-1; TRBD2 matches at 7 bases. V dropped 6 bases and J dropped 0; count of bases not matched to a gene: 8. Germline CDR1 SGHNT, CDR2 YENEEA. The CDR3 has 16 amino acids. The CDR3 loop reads CASRGSGVSSYNEQFF. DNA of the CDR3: TGTGCCAGCAGAGGAAGCGGGGTAAGCTCCTACAATGAGCAGTTCTTC.

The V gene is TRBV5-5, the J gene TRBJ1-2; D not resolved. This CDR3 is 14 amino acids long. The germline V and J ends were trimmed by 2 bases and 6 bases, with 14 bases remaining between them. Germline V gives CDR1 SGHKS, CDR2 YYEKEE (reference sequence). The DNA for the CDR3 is TGTGCCAGCAGCTTCCTCAGCGGTGGGGATGGCTACACCTTC. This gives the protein CASSFLSGGDGYTF.

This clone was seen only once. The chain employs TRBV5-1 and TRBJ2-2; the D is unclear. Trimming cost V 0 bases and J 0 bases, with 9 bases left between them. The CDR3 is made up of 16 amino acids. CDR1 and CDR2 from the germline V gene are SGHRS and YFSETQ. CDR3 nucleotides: TGCGCCAGCAGCTTGGCCATTCAAACGAACACCGGGGAGCTGTTTTTT. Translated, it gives CASSLAIQTNTGELFF.

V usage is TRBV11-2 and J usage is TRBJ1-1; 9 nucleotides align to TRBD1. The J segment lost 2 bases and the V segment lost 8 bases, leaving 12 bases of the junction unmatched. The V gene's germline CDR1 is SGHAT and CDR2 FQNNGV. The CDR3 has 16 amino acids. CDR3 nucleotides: TGTGCCAGCGGAATGACCACAGGGGGCGGAAACACTGAAGCTTTCTTT. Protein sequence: CASGMTTGGGNTEAFF.

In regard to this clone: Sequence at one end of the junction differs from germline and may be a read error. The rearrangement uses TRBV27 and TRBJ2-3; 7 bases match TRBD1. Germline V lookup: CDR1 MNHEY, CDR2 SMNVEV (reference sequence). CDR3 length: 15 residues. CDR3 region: CASNLRGPSTDTQYF. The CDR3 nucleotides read TGTGCCAGCAATTTAAGGGGGCCTAGCACAGATACGCAGTATTTT.

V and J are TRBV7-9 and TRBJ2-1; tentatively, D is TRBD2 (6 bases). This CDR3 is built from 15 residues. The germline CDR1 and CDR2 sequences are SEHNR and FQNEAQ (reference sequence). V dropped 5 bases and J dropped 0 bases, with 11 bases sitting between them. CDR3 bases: TGTGCCAGCAGCCTACACGGGAGCTCCTACAATGAGCAGTTCTTC. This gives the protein CASSLHGSSYNEQFF.

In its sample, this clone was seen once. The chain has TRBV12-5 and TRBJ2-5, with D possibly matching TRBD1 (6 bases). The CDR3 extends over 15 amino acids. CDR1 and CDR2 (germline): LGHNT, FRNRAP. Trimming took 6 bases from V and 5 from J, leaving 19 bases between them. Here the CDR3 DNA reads TGTGCTAGTGGCTCTGGACAGCCCGGAAGGGAGACCCAGTACTTC. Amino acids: CASGSGQPGRETQYF.

CDR3 sequence reads: CASSPGQEPQPQHF. The CDR3 DNA reads as TGTGCCAGCAGCCCCGGACAGGAGCCTCAGCCCCAGCATTTT. The chain has TRBV27 and TRBJ1-5, with 7 bases matching TRBD1. Germline CDR1 and CDR2: MNHEY and SMNVEV (reference sequence). J gave up 6 bases and V 6 bases, and 8 bases lay outside the gene matches. The CDR3 contains 14 residues.

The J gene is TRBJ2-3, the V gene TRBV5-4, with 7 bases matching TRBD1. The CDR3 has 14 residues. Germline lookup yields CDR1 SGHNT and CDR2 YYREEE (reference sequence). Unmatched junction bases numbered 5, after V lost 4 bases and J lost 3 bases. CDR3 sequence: CASSQRQGTDTQYF. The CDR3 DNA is TGTGCCAGCAGCCAAAGACAGGGTACAGATACGCAGTATTTT.

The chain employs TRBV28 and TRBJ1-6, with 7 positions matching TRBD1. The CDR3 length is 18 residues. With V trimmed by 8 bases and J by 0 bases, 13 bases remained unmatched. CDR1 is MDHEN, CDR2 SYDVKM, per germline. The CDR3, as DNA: TGTGCCAGCTCCTCGCAGGACAGGCCCTACTCCTATAATTCACCCCTCCACTTT. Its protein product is CASSSQDRPYSYNSPLHF.

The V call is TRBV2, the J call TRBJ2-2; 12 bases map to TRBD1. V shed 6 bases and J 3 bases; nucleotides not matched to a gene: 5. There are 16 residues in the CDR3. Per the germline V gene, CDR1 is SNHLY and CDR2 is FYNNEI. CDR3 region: CASRWDRGRDTGELFF. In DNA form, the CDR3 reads TGTGCCAGCAGATGGGACAGGGGGCGGGACACCGGGGAGCTGTTTTTT.

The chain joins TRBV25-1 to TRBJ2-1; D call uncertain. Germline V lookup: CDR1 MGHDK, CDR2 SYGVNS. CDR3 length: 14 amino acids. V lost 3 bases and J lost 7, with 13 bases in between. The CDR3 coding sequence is TGTGCCAGCAGTGAGTGGCTAGGTCGGAATGAGCAGTTCTTC. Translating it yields CASSEWLGRNEQFF.

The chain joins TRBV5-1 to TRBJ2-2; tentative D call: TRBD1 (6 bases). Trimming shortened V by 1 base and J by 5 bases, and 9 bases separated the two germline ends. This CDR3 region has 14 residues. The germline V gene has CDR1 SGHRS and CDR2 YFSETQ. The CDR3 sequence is CASSLRGITGELFF. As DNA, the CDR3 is TGCGCCAGCAGCTTGAGGGGGATTACCGGGGAGCTGTTTTTT.

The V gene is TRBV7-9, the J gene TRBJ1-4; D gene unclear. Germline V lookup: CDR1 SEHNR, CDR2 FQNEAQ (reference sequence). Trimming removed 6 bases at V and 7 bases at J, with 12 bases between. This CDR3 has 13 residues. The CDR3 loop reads CASSLSEAEKLFF. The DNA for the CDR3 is TGTGCCAGCAGTTTGTCCGAGGCTGAAAAACTGTTTTTT.

CDR3 loop: CASSTHPNTEAFF. CDR3 sequence (DNA): TGTGCCAGCAGTACACACCCGAACACTGAAGCTTTCTTT. The chain carries TRBV12-3 or TRBV12-4 and TRBJ1-1; D gene uncertain. There are 13 residues in the CDR3. Trimming left V 5 bases short and J 1 base short, with 8 bases between.

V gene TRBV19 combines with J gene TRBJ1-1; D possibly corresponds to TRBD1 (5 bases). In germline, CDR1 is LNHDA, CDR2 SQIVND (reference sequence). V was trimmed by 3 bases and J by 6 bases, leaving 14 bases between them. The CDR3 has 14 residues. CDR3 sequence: CASSIGAVVAEAFF. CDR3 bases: TGTGCCAGTAGTATTGGGGCCGTTGTTGCTGAAGCTTTCTTT. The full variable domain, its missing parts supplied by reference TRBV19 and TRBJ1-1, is DGGITQSPKYLFRKEGQNVTLSCEQNLNHDAMYWYRQDPGQGLRLIYYSQIVNDFQKGDIAEGYSVSREKKESFPLTVTSAQKNPTAFYLCASSIGAVVAEAFFGQGTRLTVV.

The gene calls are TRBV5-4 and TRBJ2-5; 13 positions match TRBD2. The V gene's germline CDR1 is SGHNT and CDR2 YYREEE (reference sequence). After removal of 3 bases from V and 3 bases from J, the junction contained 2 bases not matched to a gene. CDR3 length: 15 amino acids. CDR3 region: CASSSTSGREETQYF. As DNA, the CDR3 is TGTGCCAGCAGCTCAACTAGCGGGAGGGAAGAGACCCAGTACTTC.

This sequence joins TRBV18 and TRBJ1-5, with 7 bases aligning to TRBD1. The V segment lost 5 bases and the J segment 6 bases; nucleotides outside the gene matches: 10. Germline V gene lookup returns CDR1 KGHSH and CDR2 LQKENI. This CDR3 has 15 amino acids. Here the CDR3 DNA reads TGTGCCAGCTCAGCGGACAGAGGACAGGTTCAGCCCCAGCATTTT. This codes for CASSADRGQVQPQHF. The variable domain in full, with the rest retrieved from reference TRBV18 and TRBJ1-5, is NAGVMQNPRHLVRRRGQEARLRCSPMKGHSHVYWYRQLPEEGLKFMVYLQKENIIDESGMPKERFSAEFPKEGPSILRIQQVVRGDSAAYFCASSADRGQVQPQHFGDGTRLSIL.

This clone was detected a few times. DNA of the CDR3: TGTGCCAGTATGACGACAGGGAACACTGAAGCTTTCTTT. It codes for CASMTTGNTEAFF. The chain employs TRBV19 and TRBJ1-1, with D possibly being TRBD1 (6 bases). V lost 7 bases and J lost 1, with 10 bases in between. This CDR3 has 13 amino acids. Germline V CDR1 and CDR2: LNHDA, SQIVND (reference sequence).